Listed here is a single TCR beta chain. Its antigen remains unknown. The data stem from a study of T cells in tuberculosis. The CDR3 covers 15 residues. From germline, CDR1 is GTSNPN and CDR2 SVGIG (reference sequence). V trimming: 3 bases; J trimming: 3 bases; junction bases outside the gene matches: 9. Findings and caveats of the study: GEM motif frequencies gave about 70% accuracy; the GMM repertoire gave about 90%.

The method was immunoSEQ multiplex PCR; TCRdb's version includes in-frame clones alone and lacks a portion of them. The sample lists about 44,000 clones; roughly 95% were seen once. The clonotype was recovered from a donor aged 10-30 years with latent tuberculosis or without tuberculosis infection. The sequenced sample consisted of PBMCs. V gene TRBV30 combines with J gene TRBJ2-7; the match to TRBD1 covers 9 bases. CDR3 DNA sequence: TGTGCCTGGAGCGCCGGGACAGGGCACTTCTACGAGCAGTACTTC. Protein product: CAWSAGTGHFYEQYF.